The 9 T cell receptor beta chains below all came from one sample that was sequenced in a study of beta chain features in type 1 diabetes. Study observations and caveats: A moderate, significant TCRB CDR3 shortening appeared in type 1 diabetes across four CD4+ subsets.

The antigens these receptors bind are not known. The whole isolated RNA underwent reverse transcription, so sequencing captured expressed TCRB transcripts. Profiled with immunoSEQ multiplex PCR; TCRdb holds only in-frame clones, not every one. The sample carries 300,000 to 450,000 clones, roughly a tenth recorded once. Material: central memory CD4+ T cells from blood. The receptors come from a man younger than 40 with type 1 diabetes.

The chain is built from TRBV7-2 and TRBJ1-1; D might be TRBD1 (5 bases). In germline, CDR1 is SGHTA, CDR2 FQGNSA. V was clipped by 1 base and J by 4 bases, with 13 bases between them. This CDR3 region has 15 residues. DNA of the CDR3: TGTGCCAGCAGCTTAGGTCTGGCAAGGGGCACTGAAGCTTTCTTT. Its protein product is CASSLGLARGTEAFF.

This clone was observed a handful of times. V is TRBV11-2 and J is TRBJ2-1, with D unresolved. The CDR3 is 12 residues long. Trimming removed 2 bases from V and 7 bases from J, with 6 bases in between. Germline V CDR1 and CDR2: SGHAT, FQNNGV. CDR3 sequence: CASSLLGNEQFF. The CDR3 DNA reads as TGTGCCAGCAGCTTACTGGGGAATGAGCAGTTCTTC. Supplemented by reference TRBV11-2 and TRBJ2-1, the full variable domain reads EAGVAQSPRYKIIEKRQSVAFWCNPISGHATLYWYQQILGQGPKLLIQFQNNGVVDDSQLPKDRFSAERLKGVDSTLKIQPAKLEDSAVYLCASSLLGNEQFFGPGTRLTVL.

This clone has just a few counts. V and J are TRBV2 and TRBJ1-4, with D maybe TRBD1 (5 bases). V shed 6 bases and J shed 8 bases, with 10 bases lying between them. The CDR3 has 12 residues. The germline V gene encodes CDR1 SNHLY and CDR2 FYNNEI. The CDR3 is CASRTGGEKLFF. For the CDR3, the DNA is TGTGCCAGCAGAACAGGTGGGGAAAAACTGTTTTTT.

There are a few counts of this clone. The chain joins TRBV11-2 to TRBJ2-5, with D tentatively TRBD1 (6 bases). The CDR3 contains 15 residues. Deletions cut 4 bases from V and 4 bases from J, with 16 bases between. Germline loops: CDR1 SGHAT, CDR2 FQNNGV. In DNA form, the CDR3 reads TGTGCCAGCAGCTCAAACCCAGGGGCGCGAGAGACCCAGTACTTC. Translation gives CASSSNPGARETQYF.

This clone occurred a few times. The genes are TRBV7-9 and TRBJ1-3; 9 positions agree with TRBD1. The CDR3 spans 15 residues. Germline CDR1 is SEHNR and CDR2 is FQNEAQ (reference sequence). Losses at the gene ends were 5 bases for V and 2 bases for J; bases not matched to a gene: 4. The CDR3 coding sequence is TGTGCCAGCAGCGCGACAGGGGGGACTGGAAACACCATATATTTT. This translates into CASSATGGTGNTIYF.

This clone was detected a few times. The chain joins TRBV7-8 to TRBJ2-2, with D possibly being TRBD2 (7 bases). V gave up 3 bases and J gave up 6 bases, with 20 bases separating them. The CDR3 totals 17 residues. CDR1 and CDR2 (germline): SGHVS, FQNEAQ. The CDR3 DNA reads TGTGCCAGCAGCTTCCCCCCCTCGAGGGGGGGTTCCGGGGAGCTGTTTTTT. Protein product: CASSFPPSRGGSGELFF.

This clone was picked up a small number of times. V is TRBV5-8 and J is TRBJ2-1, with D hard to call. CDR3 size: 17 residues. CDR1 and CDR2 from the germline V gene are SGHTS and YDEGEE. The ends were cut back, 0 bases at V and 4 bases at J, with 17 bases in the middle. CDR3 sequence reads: CASSLEARIFGYNEQFF. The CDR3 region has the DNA TGTGCCAGCAGCTTGGAGGCAAGGATTTTCGGTTACAATGAGCAGTTCTTC. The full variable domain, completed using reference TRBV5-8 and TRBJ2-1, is EAGVTQSPTHLIKTRGQQATLRCSPISGHTSVYWYQQALGLGLQFLLWYDEGEERNRGNFPPRFSGRQFPNYSSELNVNALELEDSALYLCASSLEARIFGYNEQFFGPGTRLTVL.

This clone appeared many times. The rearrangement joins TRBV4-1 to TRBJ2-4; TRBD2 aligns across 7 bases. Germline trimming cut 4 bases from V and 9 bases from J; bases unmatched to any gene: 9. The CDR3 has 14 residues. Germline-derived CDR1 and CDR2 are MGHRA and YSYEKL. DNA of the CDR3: TGCGCCAGCAGCCTCGGACTCTGGGGGGGCATTCAGTACTTC. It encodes CASSLGLWGGIQYF.

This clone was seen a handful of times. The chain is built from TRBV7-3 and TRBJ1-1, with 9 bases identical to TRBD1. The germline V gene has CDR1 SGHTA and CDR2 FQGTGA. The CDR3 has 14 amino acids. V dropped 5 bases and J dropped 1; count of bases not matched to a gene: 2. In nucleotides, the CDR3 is TGTGCCAGCAGCAAGGACAGGGGGAACACTGAAGCTTTCTTT. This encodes CASSKDRGNTEAFF.